This record looks at one T cell receptor (beta chain) sequence and its context. As yet, its antigen is unknown. Assay used: immunoSEQ multiplex PCR; TCRdb lists only in-frame clones, some missing. The sample lists roughly 250,000 clones, about 86% occurring once. This specimen belongs to a study of cytomegalovirus exposure and HLA in healthy donors. Notes on the study in general: In vitro, three CMV-associated chains proved specific for CMV antigens. TCR beta chains numbering some 150 were designated cytomegalovirus-associated.

Donors were drawn from the approximately 130-subject validation cohort, separate from the approximately 700-subject first cohort. The sequenced sample consisted of PBMCs. The TCR was taken from a man between 18 and 29 years old in good health and CMV-seronegative.

For the CDR3, the DNA is TGTGCCAGCAGCTTAGGTCACAGGGGGAGTTACGAGCAGTACTTC. It specifies CASSLGHRGSYEQYF. The rearrangement uses TRBV7-3 and TRBJ2-7; 8 nucleotides match TRBD1. The junction had 7 bases not matched to a gene; V was cut back by 2 bases and J by 4 bases. The CDR3 runs to 15 residues. Per the germline V gene, CDR1 is SGHTA and CDR2 is FQGTGA.